Presented here are 13 T cell receptor beta chains from one specimen sequenced in a study of T-cell reconstitution after alpha-beta-depleted transplantation in children. Preparation of the TCRbeta library used unique molecular identifiers. MiXCR, applied by TCRdb to the PCR reads, yields one record per CDR3 protein. There are some 300,000 distinct CDR3 sequences in the sample; just over 7.5% occur only once, and approximately 9.6% lies in the top ten. No cognate antigen is known for these TCRs. Study results and caveats: Most T-cell counts and diversity one year after the transplant came from T cells that were newly produced.

Here the sequenced sample was peripheral blood, taken 360 days after TCRalphabeta/CD19-depleted stem cell transplant. These receptors were taken from a female patient aged 2-10 years who had a stem cell transplant for Fanconi anemia, so the T cells may come from the graft donor.

The sample holds a few counts of this clonotype. The chain joins TRBV18 to TRBJ1-1, with D tentatively TRBD1 (5 bases). V was trimmed by 3 bases and J by 1 base, leaving 15 bases between them. CDR1 KGHSH and CDR2 LQKENI come from the germline V gene. CDR3 length: 16 amino acids. The CDR3 loop reads CASSPARGRRNTEAFF. The CDR3 DNA sequence: TGTGCCAGCTCACCTGCCCGGGGCCGGAGGAACACTGAAGCTTTCTTT.

This clonotype occurred many times. This chain connects TRBV12-3 or TRBV12-4 to TRBJ2-1; perhaps D is TRBD1 or TRBD2 (5 bases each). V dropped 7 bases and J dropped 9 bases, with 10 bases sitting between them. The CDR3 runs 11 residues. CDR3 sequence reads: CASTWGSEQFF. DNA of the CDR3: TGTGCCAGCACTTGGGGGAGTGAGCAGTTCTTC.

The chain combines TRBV20-1 with TRBJ1-2; tentative D call: TRBD1 (6 bases). CDR3 length equals 15 residues. Germline V lookup: CDR1 DFQATT, CDR2 SNEGSKA (reference sequence). Trimming took off 0 bases at V and 4 bases at J, with 15 bases between the two ends. For the CDR3, the DNA is TGCAGTGCTAGAGATAGGGCAGGGGAAGGCTATGGCTACACCTTC. This codes for CSARDRAGEGYGYTF.

The chain is built from TRBV14 and TRBJ2-1; 9 bases agree with TRBD2. The CDR3 extends over 16 amino acids. Germline values: CDR1 SGHDN, CDR2 FVKESK. The trim removed 5 bases at V and 4 bases at J, leaving 9 bases unmatched. This CDR3 is CASSSYASGVYNEQFF. The CDR3 region has the DNA TGTGCCAGCAGCTCCTACGCTAGCGGGGTATACAATGAGCAGTTCTTC. Full variable domain (rest looked up from reference TRBV14 and TRBJ2-1): EAGVTQFPSHSVIEKGQTVTLRCDPISGHDNLYWYRRVMGKEIKFLLHFVKESKQDESGMPNNRFLAERTGGTYSTLKVQPAELEDSGVYFCASSSYASGVYNEQFFGPGTRLTVL.

This clonotype turned up a few times. This chain links TRBV30 with TRBJ1-5; 12 bases map to TRBD1. This CDR3 has 14 residues. Trimming took 6 bases from V and 6 from J; bases not matched to a gene: 6. The germline gives CDR1 GTSNPN, CDR2 SVGIG (reference sequence). CDR3 coding DNA: TGTGCCTGCTCCGGGACAGGGGGCTCTCAGCCCCAGCATTTT. This codes for CACSGTGGSQPQHF.

The chain carries TRBV11-3 and TRBJ2-7, with TRBD1 matching over 11 bases. J lost 4 bases, V lost 3 bases, and 11 bases had no gene match. Germline assignment: CDR1 SGHNT and CDR2 YENEEA. This CDR3 spans 17 amino acids. The CDR3 protein is CASSFRPGQGAKYEQYF. The CDR3 DNA is TGTGCCAGCAGCTTTCGCCCCGGACAGGGGGCGAAGTACGAGCAGTACTTC.

This clonotype was detected ten times or more. The genes are TRBV12-3 or TRBV12-4 and TRBJ1-2, with 9 bases fitting TRBD1. The CDR3 length is 14 residues. V lost 5 bases to trimming and J lost 4 bases; unmatched junction nucleotides: 5. In nucleotides, the CDR3 is TGTGCCAGCAGTGCACAGGGGGCGAGCTATGGCTACACCTTC. Translation gives CASSAQGASYGYTF.

In its sample, this clonotype was seen many times. The chain joins TRBV20-1 to TRBJ2-7, with 7 bases matching TRBD1. Germline CDR1 DFQATT, CDR2 SNEGSKA (reference sequence). The V gene end was trimmed by 6 bases and the J gene end by 5 bases; junction bases not matched to a gene: 7. The CDR3 has 12 residues. The CDR3 here is CSARQGRNEQYF. The CDR3 DNA is TGCAGTGCCCGACAGGGTAGGAACGAGCAGTACTTC.

This clonotype was observed at least ten times. This CDR3 is CAIRSTSGGAAYEQYF. The CDR3 bases are TGTGCCATCAGGTCGACTAGCGGGGGGGCCGCCTACGAGCAGTACTTC. The chain joins TRBV10-3 to TRBJ2-7, with TRBD2 identical over 14 bases. V gave up 6 bases and J gave up 2 bases; unmatched junction bases: 6. Germline V gene sequence: CDR1 ENHRY, CDR2 SYGVKD. This CDR3 comprises 16 residues.

At least ten counts were recorded for this clonotype. The chain recombines TRBV29-1 with TRBJ2-1, with 11 bases identical to TRBD1. This CDR3 has 17 amino acids. The J segment lost 3 bases and the V segment lost 1 base, leaving 8 bases of the junction unmatched. Germline values: CDR1 SQVTM, CDR2 ANQGSEA. The CDR3 loop is CSVEVYPDRGLYNEQFF. The CDR3 DNA reads as TGCAGCGTTGAAGTCTACCCGGACAGGGGGCTCTACAATGAGCAGTTCTTC.

This clonotype was observed at least ten times. V and J are TRBV11-2 and TRBJ2-3, with 8 nucleotides matching TRBD1. This CDR3 region has 15 residues. The germline gives CDR1 SGHAT, CDR2 FQNNGV. V lost 8 bases, J lost 3 bases, and 10 bases stayed unmatched. This CDR3 reads CASLTGQGGTDTQYF. The CDR3 nucleotides read TGTGCCAGCCTAACCGGACAGGGCGGGACAGATACGCAGTATTTT. Complete variable domain (other parts from reference TRBV11-2 and TRBJ2-3): EAGVAQSPRYKIIEKRQSVAFWCNPISGHATLYWYQQILGQGPKLLIQFQNNGVVDDSQLPKDRFSAERLKGVDSTLKIQPAKLEDSAVYLCASLTGQGGTDTQYFGPGTRLTVL.

The gene calls are TRBV24-1 and TRBJ2-5; the match to TRBD1 covers 7 bases. Losses at the gene ends were 1 base for V and 2 bases for J; bases not matched to a gene: 6. The length of the CDR3 is 16 residues. CDR1 and CDR2 (germline): KGHDR, SFDVKD. CDR3 nucleotide sequence: TGTGCCACCAGTGATTTCAGGACAGGACTTCAAGAGACCCAGTACTTC. Its protein is CATSDFRTGLQETQYF.

The chain recombines TRBV7-3 with TRBJ2-5; tentative D call: TRBD2 (6 bases). V was pared by 5 bases and J by 3 bases, with 10 bases between. Looked up from germline, CDR1 is SGHTA and CDR2 is FQGTGA. The CDR3 has 13 amino acids. The chain's CDR3 is CASSPSAEETQYF. The CDR3 nucleotides are TGTGCCAGCAGCCCTAGCGCCGAAGAGACCCAGTACTTC.